This T cell receptor (beta chain) derives from a study of cytomegalovirus exposure and HLA in healthy donors. Study-level findings and limits: The dataset shows that most TCR sequences were rare, while some public TCRs occurred in many donors. It emerged from a later analysis that several of the most significant clusters appeared to be linked to common viral pathogens. The classifier reportedly diagnosed cytomegalovirus status with high sensitivity and specificity. Further analysis, carried out later, found HLA-associated TCR beta chains more clonally expanded than equally common other chains.

Looked up from germline, CDR1 is SGHRS and CDR2 is YFSETQ. This CDR3 region has 14 residues. The V gene end was trimmed by 9 bases and the J gene end by 4 bases; junction bases not matched to a gene: 11. In regard to this clone: Its antigen is currently unknown.

PCR employed 60 Vbeta and 13 Jbeta primers. The repertoire was sequenced with immunoSEQ multiplex PCR; TCRdb's copy has only in-frame clones and lacks some. This sample has about 140,000 clones, with roughly four fifths found just once. Sequencing was done on a sample of PBMCs. V usage is TRBV5-1 and J usage is TRBJ2-5; 8 bases are a match to TRBD2. The receptor comes from a woman between 50 and 59 years old in good health and CMV-seropositive. The CDR3 loop is CATNGGGPTETQYF. CDR3 in DNA: TGCGCCACGAACGGGGGGGGGCCAACAGAGACCCAGTACTTC. The full variable domain, completed using reference TRBV5-1 and TRBJ2-5, is KAGVTQTPRYLIKTRGQQVTLSCSPISGHRSVSWYQQTPGQGLQFLFEYFSETQRNKGNFPGRFSGRQFSNSRSEMNVSTLELGDSALYLCATNGGGPTETQYFGPGTRLLVL.